The 3 T cell receptor beta chains listed next were all sequenced from one sample in a study of cytomegalovirus exposure and HLA in healthy donors. Sequencing was performed with immunoSEQ multiplex PCR; in TCRdb, only in-frame clones are kept and a portion is missing. The sample contains about 250,000 clones, about 90% of which appear only once. Sequencing used PBMCs. Receptors were obtained from a man younger than 30 in good health and CMV-seropositive.

The rearrangement joins TRBV15 to TRBJ1-4; tentative D call: TRBD1 (5 bases). Germline assignment: CDR1 LNHNV and CDR2 YYDKDF (reference sequence). V gave up 2 bases and J gave up 4 bases, with 14 bases separating them. The CDR3 totals 16 residues. CDR3 sequence (DNA): TGTGCCACCAGCAGACCCCCAGGGAGGGTTAATGAAAAACTGTTTTTT. Protein sequence: CATSRPPGRVNEKLFF.

This clone was found once. The DNA of the CDR3 is TGCAGCGCCAAGGACGGCGATGAAAAACTGTTTTTT. Its protein is CSAKDGDEKLFF. The rearrangement links TRBV29-1 to TRBJ1-4, with no clear D. The CDR3 has 12 residues. V lost 7 bases to trimming and J lost 6 bases, with 12 bases between them. The germline V gene has CDR1 SQVTM and CDR2 ANQGSEA.

The chain links TRBV11-3 to TRBJ2-5; 7 nucleotides line up with TRBD1. CDR1 is SGHNT and CDR2 is YENEEA in the germline V gene. The CDR3 is 15 residues long. Unmatched junction bases numbered 11, after V lost 5 bases and J lost 5 bases. As DNA, the CDR3 is TGTGCCAGCAGCCAATCCCGAGGGGGCCGTGAGACCCAGTACTTC. Translated: CASSQSRGGRETQYF.